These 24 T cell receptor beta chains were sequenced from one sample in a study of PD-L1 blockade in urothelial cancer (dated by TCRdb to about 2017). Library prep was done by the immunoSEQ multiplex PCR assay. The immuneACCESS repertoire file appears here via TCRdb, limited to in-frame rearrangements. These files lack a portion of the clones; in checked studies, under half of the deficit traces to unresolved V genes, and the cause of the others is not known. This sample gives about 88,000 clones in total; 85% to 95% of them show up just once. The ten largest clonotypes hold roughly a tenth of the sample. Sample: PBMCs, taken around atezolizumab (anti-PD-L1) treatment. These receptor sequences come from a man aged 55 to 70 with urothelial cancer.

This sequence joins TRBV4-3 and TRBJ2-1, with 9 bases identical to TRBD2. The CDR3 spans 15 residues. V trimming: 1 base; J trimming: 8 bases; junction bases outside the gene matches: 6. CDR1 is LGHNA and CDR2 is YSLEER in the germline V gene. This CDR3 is CASSQGASGVDEQFF. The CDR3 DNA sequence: TGCGCCAGCAGCCAAGGGGCTAGCGGGGTAGATGAGCAGTTCTTC.

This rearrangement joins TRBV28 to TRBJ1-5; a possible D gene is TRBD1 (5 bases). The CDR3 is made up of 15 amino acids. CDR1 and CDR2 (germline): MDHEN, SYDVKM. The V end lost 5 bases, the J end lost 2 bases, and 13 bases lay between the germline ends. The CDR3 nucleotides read TGTGCCAGCAGTCCCCCGGGGGGAGGCAATCAGCCCCAGCATTTT. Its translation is CASSPPGGGNQPQHF.

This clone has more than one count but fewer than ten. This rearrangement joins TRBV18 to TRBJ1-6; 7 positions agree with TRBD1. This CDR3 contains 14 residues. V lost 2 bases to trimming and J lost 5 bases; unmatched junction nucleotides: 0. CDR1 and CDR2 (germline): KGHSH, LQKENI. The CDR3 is CASSPGTDNSPLHF. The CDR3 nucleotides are TGTGCCAGCTCACCAGGGACAGATAATTCACCCCTCCACTTT. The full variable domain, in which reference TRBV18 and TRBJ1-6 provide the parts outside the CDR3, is NAGVMQNPRHLVRRRGQEARLRCSPMKGHSHVYWYRQLPEEGLKFMVYLQKENIIDESGMPKERFSAEFPKEGPSILRIQQVVRGDSAAYFCASSPGTDNSPLHFGNGTRLTVT.

The CDR3 region is CASSLVVRSGVRGYNEQFF. CDR3 DNA: TGTGCCAGCAGCTTAGTTGTGAGGAGCGGGGTTCGAGGTTACAATGAGCAGTTCTTC. The chain joins TRBV7-9 to TRBJ2-1; 7 nucleotides agree with TRBD2. Germline V gives CDR1 SEHNR, CDR2 FQNEAQ (reference sequence). The CDR3 runs to 19 residues. V was clipped by 1 base and J by 4 bases; unmatched bases: 16.

The CDR3, as DNA: TGTGCCGGGGATAGCGGGAGTTGGTCCTACGAGCAGTACTTC. It is translated as CAGDSGSWSYEQYF. The chain joins TRBV30 to TRBJ2-7, with 9 bases matching TRBD2. The CDR3 loop spans 14 amino acids. V lost 8 bases and J lost 1; bases outside the gene matches: 9. Germline assignment: CDR1 GTSNPN and CDR2 SVGIG (reference sequence).

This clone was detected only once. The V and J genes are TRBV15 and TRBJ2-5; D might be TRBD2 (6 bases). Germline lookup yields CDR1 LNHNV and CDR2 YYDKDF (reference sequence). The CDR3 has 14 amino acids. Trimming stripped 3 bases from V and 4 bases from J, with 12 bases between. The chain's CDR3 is CATSRGLGGETQYF. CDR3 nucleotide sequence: TGTGCCACCAGCAGGGGCCTGGGGGGAGAGACCCAGTACTTC. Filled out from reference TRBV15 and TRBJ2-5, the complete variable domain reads DAMVIQNPRYQVTQFGKPVTLSCSQTLNHNVMYWYQQKSSQAPKLLFHYYDKDFNNEADTPDNFQSRRPNTSFCFLDIRSPGLGDTAMYLCATSRGLGGETQYFGPGTRLLVL.

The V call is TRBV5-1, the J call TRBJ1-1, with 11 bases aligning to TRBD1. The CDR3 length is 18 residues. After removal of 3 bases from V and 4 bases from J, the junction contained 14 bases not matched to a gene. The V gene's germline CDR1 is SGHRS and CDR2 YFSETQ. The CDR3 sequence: CASSSTPGQGELGTEAFF. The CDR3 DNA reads TGCGCCAGCAGCTCCACCCCGGGACAGGGGGAGTTGGGCACTGAAGCTTTCTTT.

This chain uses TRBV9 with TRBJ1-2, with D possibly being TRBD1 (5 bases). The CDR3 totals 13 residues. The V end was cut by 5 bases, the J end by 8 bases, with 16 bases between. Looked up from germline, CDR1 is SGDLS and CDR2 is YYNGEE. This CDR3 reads CASRPTGPGGYTF. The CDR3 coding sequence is TGTGCCAGCAGACCAACAGGTCCAGGGGGCTACACCTTC. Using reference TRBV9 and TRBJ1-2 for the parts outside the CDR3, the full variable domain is DSGVTQTPKHLITATGQRVTLRCSPRSGDLSVYWYQQSLDQGLQFLIQYYNGEERAKGNILERFSAQQFPDLHSELNLSSLELGDSALYFCASRPTGPGGYTFGSGTRLTVV.

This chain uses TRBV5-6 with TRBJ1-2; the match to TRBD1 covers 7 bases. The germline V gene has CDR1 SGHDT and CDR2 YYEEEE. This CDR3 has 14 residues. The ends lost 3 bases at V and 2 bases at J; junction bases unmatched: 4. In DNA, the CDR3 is TGTGCCAGCAGCTCGGGGACAGTAAACTATGGCTACACCTTC. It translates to CASSSGTVNYGYTF.

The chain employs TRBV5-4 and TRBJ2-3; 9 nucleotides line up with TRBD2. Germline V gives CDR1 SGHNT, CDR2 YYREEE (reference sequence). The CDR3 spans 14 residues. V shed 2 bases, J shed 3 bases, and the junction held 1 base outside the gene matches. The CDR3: CASSFSGGTDTQYF. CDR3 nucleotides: TGTGCCAGCAGCTTTAGCGGGGGAACAGATACGCAGTATTTT.

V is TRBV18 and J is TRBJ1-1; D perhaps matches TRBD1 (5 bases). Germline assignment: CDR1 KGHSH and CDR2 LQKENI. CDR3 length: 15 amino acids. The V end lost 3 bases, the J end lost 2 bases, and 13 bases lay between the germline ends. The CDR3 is CASSPLSDRNTEAFF. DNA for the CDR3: TGTGCCAGCTCACCGCTATCCGACAGAAACACTGAAGCTTTCTTT. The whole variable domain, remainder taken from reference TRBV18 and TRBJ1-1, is NAGVMQNPRHLVRRRGQEARLRCSPMKGHSHVYWYRQLPEEGLKFMVYLQKENIIDESGMPKERFSAEFPKEGPSILRIQQVVRGDSAAYFCASSPLSDRNTEAFFGQGTRLTVV.

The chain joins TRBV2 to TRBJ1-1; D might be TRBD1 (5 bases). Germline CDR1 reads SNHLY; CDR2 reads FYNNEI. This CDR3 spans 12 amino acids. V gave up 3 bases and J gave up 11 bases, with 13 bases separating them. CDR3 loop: CASSDAGRGAFF. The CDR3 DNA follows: TGTGCCAGCAGTGACGCAGGGCGGGGCGCTTTCTTT. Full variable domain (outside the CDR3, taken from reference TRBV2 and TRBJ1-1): EPEVTQTPSHQVTQMGQEVILRCVPISNHLYFYWYRQILGQKVEFLVSFYNNEISEKSEIFDDQFSVERPDGSNFTLKIRSTKLEDSAMYFCASSDAGRGAFFGQGTRLTVV.

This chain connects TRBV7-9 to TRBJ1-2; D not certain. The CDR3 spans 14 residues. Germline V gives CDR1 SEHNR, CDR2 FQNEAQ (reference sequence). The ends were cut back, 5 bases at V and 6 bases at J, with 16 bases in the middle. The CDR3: CASSLGGGVDGYTF. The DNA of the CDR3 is TGTGCCAGCAGCCTAGGAGGCGGGGTTGATGGCTACACCTTC.

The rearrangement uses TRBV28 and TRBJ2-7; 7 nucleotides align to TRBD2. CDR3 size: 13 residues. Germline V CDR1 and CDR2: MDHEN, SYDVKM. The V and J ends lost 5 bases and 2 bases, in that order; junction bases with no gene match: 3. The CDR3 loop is CASSPGRPYEQYF. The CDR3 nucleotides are TGTGCCAGCAGTCCCGGGAGGCCCTACGAGCAGTACTTC.

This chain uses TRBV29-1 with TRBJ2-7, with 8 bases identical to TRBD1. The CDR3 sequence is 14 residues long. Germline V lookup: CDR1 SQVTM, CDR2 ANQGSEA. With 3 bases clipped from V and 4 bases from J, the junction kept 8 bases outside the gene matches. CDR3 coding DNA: TGCAGCGTTGATCCGACAGGGGCCAAATACGAGCAGTACTTC. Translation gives CSVDPTGAKYEQYF.

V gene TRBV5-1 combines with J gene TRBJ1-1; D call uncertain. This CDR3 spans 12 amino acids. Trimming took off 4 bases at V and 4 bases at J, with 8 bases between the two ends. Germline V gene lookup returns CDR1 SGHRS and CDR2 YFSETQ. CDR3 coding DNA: TGCGCCAGCAGCCTAAGAGGCACTGAAGCTTTCTTT. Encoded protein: CASSLRGTEAFF. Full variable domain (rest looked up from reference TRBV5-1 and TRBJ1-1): KAGVTQTPRYLIKTRGQQVTLSCSPISGHRSVSWYQQTPGQGLQFLFEYFSETQRNKGNFPGRFSGRQFSNSRSEMNVSTLELGDSALYLCASSLRGTEAFFGQGTRLTVV.

The CDR3: CASSVATIQSYEQYF. The CDR3 DNA reads as TGTGCCAGTAGTGTCGCGACTATCCAGTCCTACGAGCAGTACTTC. J is TRBJ2-7 and V is TRBV19, with a weak D call TRBD2 (5 bases). The CDR3 is 15 residues long. The V end was cut by 5 bases, the J end by 1 base, with 15 bases between. The germline V gene has CDR1 LNHDA and CDR2 SQIVND (reference sequence).

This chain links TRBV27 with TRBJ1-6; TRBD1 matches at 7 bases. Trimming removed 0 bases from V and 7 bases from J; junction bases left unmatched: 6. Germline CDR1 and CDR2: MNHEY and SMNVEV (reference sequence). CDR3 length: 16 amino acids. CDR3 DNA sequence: TGTGCCAGCAGTTTATCCAGACAGGGTTGGAATTCACCCCTCCACTTT. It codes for CASSLSRQGWNSPLHF.

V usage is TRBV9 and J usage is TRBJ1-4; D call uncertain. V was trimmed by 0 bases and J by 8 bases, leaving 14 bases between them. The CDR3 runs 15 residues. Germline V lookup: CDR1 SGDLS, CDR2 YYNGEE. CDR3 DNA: TGTGCCAGCAGCGTAGAGACGGGAGTTGGCGAAAAACTGTTTTTT. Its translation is CASSVETGVGEKLFF.

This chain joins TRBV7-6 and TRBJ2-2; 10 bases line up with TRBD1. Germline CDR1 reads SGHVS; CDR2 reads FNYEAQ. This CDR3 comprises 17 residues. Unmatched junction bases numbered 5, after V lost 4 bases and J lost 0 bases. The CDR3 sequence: CASSWRQGAANTGELFF. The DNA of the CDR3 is TGTGCCAGCAGCTGGAGACAGGGGGCCGCGAACACCGGGGAGCTGTTTTTT.

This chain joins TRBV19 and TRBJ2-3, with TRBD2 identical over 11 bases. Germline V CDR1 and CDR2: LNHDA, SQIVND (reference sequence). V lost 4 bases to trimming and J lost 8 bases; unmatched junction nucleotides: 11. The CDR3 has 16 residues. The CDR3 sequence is CASSTISGGGLGTQYF. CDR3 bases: TGTGCCAGTAGTACAATTAGCGGGGGGGGCCTGGGTACGCAGTATTTT.

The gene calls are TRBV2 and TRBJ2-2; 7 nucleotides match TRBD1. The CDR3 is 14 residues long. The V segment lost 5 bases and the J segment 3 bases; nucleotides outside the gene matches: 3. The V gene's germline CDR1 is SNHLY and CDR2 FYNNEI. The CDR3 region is CASSLGQDTGELFF. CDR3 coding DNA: TGTGCCAGCAGTCTCGGACAGGACACCGGGGAGCTGTTTTTT. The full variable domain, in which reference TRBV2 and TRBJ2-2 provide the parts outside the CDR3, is EPEVTQTPSHQVTQMGQEVILRCVPISNHLYFYWYRQILGQKVEFLVSFYNNEISEKSEIFDDQFSVERPDGSNFTLKIRSTKLEDSAMYFCASSLGQDTGELFFGEGSRLTVL.

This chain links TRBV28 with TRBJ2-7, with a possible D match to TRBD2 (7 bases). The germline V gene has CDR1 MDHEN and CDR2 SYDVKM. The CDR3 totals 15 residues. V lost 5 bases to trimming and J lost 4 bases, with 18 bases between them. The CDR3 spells CASSLGGGEMYEQYF. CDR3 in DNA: TGTGCCAGCAGTCTGGGAGGGGGAGAGATGTACGAGCAGTACTTC. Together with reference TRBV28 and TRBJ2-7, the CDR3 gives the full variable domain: DVKVTQSSRYLVKRTGEKVFLECVQDMDHENMFWYRQDPGLGLRLIYFSYDVKMKEKGDIPEGYSVSREKKERFSLILESASTNQTSMYLCASSLGGGEMYEQYFGPGTRLTVT.

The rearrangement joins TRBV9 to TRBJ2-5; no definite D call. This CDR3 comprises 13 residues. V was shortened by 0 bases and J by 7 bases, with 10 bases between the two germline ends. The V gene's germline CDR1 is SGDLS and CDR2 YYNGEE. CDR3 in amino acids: CASSVEPSGTQYF. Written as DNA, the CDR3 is TGTGCCAGCAGCGTAGAACCCTCAGGGACCCAGTACTTC.